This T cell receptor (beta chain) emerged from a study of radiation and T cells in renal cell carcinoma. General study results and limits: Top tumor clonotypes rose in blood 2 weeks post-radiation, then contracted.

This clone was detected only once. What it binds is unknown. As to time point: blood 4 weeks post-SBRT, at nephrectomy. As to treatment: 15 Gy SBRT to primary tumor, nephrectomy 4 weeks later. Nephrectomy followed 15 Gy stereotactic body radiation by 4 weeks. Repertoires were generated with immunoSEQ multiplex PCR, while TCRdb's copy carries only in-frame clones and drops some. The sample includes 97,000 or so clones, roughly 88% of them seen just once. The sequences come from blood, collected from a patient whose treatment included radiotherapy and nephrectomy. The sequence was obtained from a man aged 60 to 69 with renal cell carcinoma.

CDR3 in DNA: TGTGCCAGCTCACCACTAGCGGGAGACGTAGAGCAGTTCTTC. Amino acids: CASSPLAGDVEQFF. This chain connects TRBV18 to TRBJ2-1; 9 bases match TRBD2. The germline gives CDR1 KGHSH, CDR2 LQKENI. Unmatched junction bases numbered 5, after V lost 1 base and J lost 10 bases. The length of the CDR3 is 14 residues. The full variable domain, completed using reference TRBV18 and TRBJ2-1, is NAGVMQNPRHLVRRRGQEARLRCSPMKGHSHVYWYRQLPEEGLKFMVYLQKENIIDESGMPKERFSAEFPKEGPSILRIQQVVRGDSAAYFCASSPLAGDVEQFFGPGTRLTVL.